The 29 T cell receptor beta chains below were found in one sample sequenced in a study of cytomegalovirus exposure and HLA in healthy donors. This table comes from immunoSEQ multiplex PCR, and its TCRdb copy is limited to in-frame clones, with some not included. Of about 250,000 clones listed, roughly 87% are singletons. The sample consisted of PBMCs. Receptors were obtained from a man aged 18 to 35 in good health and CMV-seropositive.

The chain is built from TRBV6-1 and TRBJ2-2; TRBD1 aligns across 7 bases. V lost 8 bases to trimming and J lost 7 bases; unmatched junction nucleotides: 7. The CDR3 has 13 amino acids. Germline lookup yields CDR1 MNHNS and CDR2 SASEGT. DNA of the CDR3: TGTGCCAGCGCCACAGGGGATCACGGGGAGCTGTTTTTT. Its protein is CASATGDHGELFF.

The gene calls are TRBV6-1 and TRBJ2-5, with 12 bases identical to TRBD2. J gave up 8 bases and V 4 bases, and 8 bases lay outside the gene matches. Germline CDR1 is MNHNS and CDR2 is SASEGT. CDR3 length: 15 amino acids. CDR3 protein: CASSGGLAGIGTQYF. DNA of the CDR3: TGTGCCAGCAGTGGTGGACTAGCGGGAATTGGAACCCAGTACTTC.

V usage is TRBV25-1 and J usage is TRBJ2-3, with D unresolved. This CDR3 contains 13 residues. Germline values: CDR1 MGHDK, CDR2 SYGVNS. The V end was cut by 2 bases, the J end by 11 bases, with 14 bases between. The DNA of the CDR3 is TGTGCCAGCAGTGAACCCTCCAATCGGGTGCAGTATTTT. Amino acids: CASSEPSNRVQYF.

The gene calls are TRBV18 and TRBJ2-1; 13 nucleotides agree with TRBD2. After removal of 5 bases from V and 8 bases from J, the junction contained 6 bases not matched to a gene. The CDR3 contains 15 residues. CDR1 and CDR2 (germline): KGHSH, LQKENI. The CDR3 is CASSFGLAGVDEQFF. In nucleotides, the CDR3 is TGTGCCAGCTCATTCGGACTAGCGGGAGTGGATGAGCAGTTCTTC.

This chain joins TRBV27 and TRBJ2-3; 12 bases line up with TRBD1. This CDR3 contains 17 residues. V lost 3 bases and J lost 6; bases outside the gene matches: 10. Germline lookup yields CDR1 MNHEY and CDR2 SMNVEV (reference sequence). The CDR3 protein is CASSFWGGTGGADTQYF. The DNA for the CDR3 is TGTGCCAGCAGTTTTTGGGGTGGGACAGGGGGCGCGGATACGCAGTATTTT.

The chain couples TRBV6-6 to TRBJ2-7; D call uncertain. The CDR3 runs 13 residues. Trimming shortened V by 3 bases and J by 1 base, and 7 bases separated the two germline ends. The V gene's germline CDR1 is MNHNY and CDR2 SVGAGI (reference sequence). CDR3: CASSYADSYEQYF. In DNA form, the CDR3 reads TGTGCCAGCAGTTATGCGGATTCCTACGAGCAGTACTTC.

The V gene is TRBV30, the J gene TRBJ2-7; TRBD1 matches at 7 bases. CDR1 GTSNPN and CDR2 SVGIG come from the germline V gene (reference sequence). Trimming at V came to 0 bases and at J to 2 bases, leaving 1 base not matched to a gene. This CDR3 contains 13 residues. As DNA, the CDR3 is TGTGCCTGGAGTGTAGGACAGGCCTACGAGCAGTACTTC. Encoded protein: CAWSVGQAYEQYF.

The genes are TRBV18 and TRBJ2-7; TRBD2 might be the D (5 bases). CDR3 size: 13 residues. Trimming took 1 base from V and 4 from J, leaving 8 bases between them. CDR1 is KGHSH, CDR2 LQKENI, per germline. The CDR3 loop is CASSPRTGYEQYF. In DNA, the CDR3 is TGTGCCAGCTCACCACGGACGGGATACGAGCAGTACTTC.

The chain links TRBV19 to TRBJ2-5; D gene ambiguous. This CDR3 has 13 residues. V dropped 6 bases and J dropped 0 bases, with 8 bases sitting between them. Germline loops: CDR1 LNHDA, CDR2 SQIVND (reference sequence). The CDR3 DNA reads TGTGCCAGTAGGATGGGGAACCAAGAGACCCAGTACTTC. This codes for CASRMGNQETQYF.

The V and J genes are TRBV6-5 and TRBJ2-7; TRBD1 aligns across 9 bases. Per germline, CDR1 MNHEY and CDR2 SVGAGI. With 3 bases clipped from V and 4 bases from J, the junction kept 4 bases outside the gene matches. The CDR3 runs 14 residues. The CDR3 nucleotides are TGTGCCAGCAGTTATCGGACAGGGGTGTACGAGCAGTACTTC. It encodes CASSYRTGVYEQYF.

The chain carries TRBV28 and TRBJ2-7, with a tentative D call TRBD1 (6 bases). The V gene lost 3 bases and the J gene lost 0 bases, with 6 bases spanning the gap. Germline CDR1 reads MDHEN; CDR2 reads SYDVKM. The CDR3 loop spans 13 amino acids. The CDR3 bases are TGTGCCAGCAGTTTCAGGGGCTCCTACGAGCAGTACTTC. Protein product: CASSFRGSYEQYF.

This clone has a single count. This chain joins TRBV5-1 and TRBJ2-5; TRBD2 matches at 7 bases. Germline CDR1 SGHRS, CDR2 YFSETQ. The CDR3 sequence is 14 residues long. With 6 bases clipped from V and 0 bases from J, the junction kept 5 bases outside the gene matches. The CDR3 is CASKLAAYQETQYF. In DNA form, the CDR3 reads TGCGCCAGCAAGCTAGCGGCGTACCAAGAGACCCAGTACTTC.

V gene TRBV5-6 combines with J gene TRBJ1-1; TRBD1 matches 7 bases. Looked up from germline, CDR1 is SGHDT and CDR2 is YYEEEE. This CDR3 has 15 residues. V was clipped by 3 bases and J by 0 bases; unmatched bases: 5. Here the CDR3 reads CASSSVDRVNTEAFF. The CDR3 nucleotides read TGTGCCAGCAGCTCTGTAGACAGGGTGAACACTGAAGCTTTCTTT.

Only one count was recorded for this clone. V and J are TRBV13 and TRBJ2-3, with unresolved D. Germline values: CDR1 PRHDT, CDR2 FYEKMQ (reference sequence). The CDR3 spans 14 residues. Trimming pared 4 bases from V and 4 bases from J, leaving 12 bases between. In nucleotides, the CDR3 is TGTGCCAGCAGCTCCACGATAATCTCAGATACGCAGTATTTT. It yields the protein CASSSTIISDTQYF.

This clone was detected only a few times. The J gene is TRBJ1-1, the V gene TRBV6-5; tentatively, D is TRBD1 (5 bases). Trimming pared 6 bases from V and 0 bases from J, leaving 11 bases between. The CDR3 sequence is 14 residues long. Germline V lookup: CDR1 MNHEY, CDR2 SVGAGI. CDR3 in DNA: TGTGCCAGCAGAGCGGGACTTATGAACACTGAAGCTTTCTTT. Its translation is CASRAGLMNTEAFF.

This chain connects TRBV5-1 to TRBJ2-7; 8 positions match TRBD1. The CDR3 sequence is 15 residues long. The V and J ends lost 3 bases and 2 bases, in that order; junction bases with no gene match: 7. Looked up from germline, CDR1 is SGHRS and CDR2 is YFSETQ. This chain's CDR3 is CASSSGTGVTYEQYF. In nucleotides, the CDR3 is TGCGCCAGCAGCTCTGGGACAGGAGTAACCTACGAGCAGTACTTC.

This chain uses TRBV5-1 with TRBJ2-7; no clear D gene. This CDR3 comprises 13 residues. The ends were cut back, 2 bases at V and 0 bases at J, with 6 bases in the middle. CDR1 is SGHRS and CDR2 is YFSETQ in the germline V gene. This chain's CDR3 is CASSFASSYEQYF. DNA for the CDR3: TGCGCCAGCAGCTTCGCTTCCTCCTACGAGCAGTACTTC.

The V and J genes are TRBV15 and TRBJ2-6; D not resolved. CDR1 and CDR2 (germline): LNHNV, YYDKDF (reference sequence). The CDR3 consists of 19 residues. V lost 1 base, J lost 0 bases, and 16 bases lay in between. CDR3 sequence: CATSRALQVLNSGANVLTF. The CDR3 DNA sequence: TGTGCCACCAGCAGAGCTCTGCAGGTACTTAACTCTGGGGCCAACGTCCTGACTTTC.

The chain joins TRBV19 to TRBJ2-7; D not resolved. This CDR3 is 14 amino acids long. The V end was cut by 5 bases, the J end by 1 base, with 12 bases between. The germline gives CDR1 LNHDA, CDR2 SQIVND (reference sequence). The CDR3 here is CASSPQTDSYEQYF. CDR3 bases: TGTGCCAGTAGTCCGCAGACGGATTCCTACGAGCAGTACTTC.

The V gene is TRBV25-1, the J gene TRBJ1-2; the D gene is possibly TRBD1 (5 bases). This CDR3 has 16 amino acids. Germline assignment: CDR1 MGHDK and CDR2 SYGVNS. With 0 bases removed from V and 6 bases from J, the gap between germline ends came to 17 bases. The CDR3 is CASSEYRTDQGDGYTF. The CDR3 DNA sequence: TGTGCCAGCAGTGAATACCGGACCGATCAAGGGGATGGCTACACCTTC.

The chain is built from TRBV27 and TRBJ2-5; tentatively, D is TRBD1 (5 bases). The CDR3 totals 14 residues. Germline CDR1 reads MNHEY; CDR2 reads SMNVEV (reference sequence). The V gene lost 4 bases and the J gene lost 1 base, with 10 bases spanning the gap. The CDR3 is CASSSDRIQETQYF. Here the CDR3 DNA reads TGTGCCAGCAGTTCCGACAGAATCCAAGAGACCCAGTACTTC.

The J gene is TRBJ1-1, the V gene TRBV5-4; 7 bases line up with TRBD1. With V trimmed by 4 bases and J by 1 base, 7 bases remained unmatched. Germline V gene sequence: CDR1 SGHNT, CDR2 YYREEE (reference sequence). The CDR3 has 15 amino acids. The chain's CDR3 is CASSPSTGRNTEAFF. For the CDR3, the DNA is TGTGCCAGCAGCCCCTCGACAGGGCGGAACACTGAAGCTTTCTTT. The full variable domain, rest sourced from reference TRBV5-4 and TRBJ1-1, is ETGVTQSPTHLIKTRGQQVTLRCSSQSGHNTVSWYQQALGQGPQFIFQYYREEENGRGNFPPRFSGLQFPNYSSELNVNALELDDSALYLCASSPSTGRNTEAFFGQGTRLTVV.

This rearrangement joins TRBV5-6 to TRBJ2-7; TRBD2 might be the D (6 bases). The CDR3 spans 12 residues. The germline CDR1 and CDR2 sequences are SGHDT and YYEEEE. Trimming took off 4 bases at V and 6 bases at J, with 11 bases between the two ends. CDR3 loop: CASSLRGLEQYF. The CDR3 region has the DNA TGTGCCAGCAGCCTCCGGGGACTCGAGCAGTACTTC.

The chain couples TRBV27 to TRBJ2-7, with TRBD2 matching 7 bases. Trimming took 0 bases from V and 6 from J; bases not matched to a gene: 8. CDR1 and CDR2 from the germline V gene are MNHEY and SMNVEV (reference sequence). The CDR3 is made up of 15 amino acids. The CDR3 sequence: CASSLSPAGMGEQYF. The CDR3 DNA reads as TGTGCCAGCAGTTTATCACCAGCGGGAATGGGCGAGCAGTACTTC.

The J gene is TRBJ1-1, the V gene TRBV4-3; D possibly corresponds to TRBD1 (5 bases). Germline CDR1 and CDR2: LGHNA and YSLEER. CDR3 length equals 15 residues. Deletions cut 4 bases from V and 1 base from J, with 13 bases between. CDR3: CASSLQGRGNTEAFF. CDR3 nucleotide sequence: TGCGCCAGCAGCCTGCAGGGACGGGGGAACACTGAAGCTTTCTTT.

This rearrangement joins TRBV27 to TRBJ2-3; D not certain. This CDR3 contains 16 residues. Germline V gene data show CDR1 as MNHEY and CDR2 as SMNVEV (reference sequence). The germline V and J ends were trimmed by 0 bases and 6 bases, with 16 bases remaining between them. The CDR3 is CASSLSLGQTPDTQYF. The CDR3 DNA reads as TGTGCCAGCAGTTTATCGCTAGGGCAGACTCCCGATACGCAGTATTTT.

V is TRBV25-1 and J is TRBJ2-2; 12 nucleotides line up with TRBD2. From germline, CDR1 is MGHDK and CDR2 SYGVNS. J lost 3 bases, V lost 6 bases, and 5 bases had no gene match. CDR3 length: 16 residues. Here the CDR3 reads CASSLRLAGDTGELFF. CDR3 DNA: TGTGCCAGCAGCCTTAGACTAGCGGGAGACACCGGGGAGCTGTTTTTT.

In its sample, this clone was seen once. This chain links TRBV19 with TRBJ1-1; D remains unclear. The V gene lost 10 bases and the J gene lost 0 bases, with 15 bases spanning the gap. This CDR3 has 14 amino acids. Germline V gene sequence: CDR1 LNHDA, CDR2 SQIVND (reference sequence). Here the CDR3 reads CATSLRALNTEAFF. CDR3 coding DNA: TGTGCCACCTCATTAAGAGCGTTGAACACTGAAGCTTTCTTT.

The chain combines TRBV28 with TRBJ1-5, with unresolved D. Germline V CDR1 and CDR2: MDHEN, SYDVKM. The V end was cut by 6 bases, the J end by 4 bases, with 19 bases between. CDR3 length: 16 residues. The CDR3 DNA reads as TGTGCCAGCAGCCCCATTACCCGACACGCTAATCAGCCCCAGCATTTT. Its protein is CASSPITRHANQPQHF.